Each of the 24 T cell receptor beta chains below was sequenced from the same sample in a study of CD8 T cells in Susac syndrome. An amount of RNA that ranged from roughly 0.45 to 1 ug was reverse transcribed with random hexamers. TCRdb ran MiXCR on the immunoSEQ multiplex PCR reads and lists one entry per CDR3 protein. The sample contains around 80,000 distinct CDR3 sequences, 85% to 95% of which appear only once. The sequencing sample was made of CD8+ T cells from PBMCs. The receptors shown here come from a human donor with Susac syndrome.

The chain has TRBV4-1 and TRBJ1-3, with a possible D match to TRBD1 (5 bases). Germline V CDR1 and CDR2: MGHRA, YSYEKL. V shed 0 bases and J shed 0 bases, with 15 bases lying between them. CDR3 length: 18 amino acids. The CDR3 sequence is CASSQDVSGHLSGNTIYF. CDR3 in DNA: TGCGCCAGCAGCCAAGATGTTTCGGGGCACCTCTCTGGAAACACCATATATTTT.

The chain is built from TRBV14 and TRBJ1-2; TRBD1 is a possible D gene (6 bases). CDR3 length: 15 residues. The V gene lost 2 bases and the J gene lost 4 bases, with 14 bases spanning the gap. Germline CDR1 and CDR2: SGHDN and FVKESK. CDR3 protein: CASSQKYRDVYGYTF. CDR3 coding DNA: TGTGCCAGCAGCCAAAAATACAGGGACGTCTATGGCTACACCTTC. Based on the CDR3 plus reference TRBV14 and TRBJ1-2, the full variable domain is EAGVTQFPSHSVIEKGQTVTLRCDPISGHDNLYWYRRVMGKEIKFLLHFVKESKQDESGMPNNRFLAERTGGTYSTLKVQPAELEDSGVYFCASSQKYRDVYGYTFGSGTRLTVV.

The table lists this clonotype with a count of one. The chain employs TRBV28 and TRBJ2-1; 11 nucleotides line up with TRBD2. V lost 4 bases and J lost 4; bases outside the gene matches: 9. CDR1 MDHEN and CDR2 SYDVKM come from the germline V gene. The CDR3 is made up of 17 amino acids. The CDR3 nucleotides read TGTGCCAGCAGTTCTCAGACTAGCGGGGTCACATACAATGAGCAGTTCTTC. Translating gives CASSSQTSGVTYNEQFF. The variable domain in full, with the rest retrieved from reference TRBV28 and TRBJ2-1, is DVKVTQSSRYLVKRTGEKVFLECVQDMDHENMFWYRQDPGLGLRLIYFSYDVKMKEKGDIPEGYSVSREKKERFSLILESASTNQTSMYLCASSSQTSGVTYNEQFFGPGTRLTVL.

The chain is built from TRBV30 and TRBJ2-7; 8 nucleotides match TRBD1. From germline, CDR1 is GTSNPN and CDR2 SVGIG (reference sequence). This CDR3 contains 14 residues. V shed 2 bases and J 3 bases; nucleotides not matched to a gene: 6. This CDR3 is CAWSPTGDLYEQYF. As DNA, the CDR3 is TGTGCCTGGAGTCCGACAGGGGATCTCTACGAGCAGTACTTC.

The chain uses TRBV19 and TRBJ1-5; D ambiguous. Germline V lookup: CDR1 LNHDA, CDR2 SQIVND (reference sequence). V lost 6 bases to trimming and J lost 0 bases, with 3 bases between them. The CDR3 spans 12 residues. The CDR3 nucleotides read TGTGCCAGTAGACATAGCAATCAGCCCCAGCATTTT. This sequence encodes CASRHSNQPQHF.

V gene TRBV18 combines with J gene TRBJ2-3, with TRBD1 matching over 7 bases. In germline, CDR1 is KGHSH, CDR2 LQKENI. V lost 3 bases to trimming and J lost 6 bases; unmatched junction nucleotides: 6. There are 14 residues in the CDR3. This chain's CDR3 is CASSPWDSDDTQYF. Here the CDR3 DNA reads TGTGCCAGCTCACCGTGGGACAGTGATGATACGCAGTATTTT.

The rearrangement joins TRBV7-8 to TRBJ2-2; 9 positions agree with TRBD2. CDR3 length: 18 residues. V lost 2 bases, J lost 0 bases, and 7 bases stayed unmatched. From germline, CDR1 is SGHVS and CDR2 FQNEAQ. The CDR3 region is CASSLFLAGRANTGELFF. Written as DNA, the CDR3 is TGTGCCAGCAGCTTATTCCTAGCGGGGAGGGCGAACACCGGGGAGCTGTTTTTT. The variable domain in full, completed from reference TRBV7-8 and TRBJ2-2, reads GAGVSQSPRYKVAKRGQDVALRCDPISGHVSLFWYQQALGQGPEFLTYFQNEAQLDKSGLPSDRFFAERPEGSVSTLKIQRTQQEDSAVYLCASSLFLAGRANTGELFFGEGSRLTVL.

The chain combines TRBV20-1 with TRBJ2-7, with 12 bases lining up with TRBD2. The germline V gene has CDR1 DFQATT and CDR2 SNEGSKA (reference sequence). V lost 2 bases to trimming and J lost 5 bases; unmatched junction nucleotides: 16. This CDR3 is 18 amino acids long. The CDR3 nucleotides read TGCAGTGCTAGAACATCTGAAGCGACTAGCGGGAGTTTCGACGAGCAGTACTTC. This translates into CSARTSEATSGSFDEQYF.

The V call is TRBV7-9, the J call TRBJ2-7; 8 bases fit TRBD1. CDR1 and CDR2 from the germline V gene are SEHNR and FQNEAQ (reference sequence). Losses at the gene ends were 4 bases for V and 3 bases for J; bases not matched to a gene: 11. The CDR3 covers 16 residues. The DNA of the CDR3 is TGTGCCAGCAGCTCTCCGGACAGGGACCTAATCTACGAGCAGTACTTC. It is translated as CASSSPDRDLIYEQYF. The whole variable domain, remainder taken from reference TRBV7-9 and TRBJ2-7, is DTGVSQNPRHKITKRGQNVTFRCDPISEHNRLYWYRQTLGQGPEFLTYFQNEAQLEKSRLLSDRFSAERPKGSFSTLEIQRTEQGDSAMYLCASSSPDRDLIYEQYFGPGTRLTVT.

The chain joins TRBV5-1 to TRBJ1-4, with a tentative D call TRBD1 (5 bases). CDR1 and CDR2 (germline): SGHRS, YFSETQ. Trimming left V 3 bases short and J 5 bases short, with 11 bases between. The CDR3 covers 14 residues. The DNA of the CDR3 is TGCGCCAGCAGCTCCAGGGACGGGAATGAAAAACTGTTTTTT. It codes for CASSSRDGNEKLFF.

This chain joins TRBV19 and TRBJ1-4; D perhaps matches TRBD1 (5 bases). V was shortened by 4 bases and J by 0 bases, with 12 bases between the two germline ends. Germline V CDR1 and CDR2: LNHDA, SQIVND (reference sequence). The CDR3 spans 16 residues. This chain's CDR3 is CASSTTTEATNEKLFF. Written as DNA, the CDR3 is TGTGCCAGTAGTACAACGACAGAGGCAACTAATGAAAAACTGTTTTTT.

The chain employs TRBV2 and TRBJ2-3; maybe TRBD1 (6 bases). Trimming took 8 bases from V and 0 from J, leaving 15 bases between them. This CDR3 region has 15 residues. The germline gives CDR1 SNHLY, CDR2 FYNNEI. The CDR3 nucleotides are TGTGCCAGCTCTATCCGGGACATAAGCACAGATACGCAGTATTTT. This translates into CASSIRDISTDTQYF.

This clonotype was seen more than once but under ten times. The CDR3 region is CASSLYEQYF. CDR3 sequence (DNA): TGTGCCAGCAGCTTGTACGAGCAGTACTTC. The rearrangement joins TRBV5-8 to TRBJ2-7; D is unclear. The germline gives CDR1 SGHTS, CDR2 YDEGEE. The CDR3 spans 10 residues. The V end was cut by 1 base, the J end by 4 bases, with 0 bases between.

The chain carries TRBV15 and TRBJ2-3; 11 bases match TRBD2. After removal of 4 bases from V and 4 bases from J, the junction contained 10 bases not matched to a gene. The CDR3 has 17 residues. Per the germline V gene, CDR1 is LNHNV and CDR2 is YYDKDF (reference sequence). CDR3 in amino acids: CATSKFPPGLAADTQYF. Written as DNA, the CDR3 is TGTGCCACCAGCAAGTTCCCTCCGGGACTAGCGGCAGATACGCAGTATTTT. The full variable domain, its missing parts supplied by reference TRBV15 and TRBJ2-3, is DAMVIQNPRYQVTQFGKPVTLSCSQTLNHNVMYWYQQKSSQAPKLLFHYYDKDFNNEADTPDNFQSRRPNTSFCFLDIRSPGLGDTAMYLCATSKFPPGLAADTQYFGPGTRLTVL.

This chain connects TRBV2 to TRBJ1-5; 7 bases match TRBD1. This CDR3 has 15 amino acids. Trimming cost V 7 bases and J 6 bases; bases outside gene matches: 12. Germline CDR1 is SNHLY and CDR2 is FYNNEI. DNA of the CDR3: TGTGCCAGCATGGGCGCAAGGGGGCCCGGTCAGCCCCAGCATTTT. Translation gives CASMGARGPGQPQHF. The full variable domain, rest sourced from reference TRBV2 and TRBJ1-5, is EPEVTQTPSHQVTQMGQEVILRCVPISNHLYFYWYRQILGQKVEFLVSFYNNEISEKSEIFDDQFSVERPDGSNFTLKIRSTKLEDSAMYFCASMGARGPGQPQHFGDGTRLSIL.

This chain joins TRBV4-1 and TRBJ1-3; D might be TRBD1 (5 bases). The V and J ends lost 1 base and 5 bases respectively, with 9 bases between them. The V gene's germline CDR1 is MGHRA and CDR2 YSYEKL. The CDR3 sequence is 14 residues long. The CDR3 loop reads CASSQGGARNTIYF. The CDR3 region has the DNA TGCGCCAGCAGCCAAGGAGGGGCCAGAAACACCATATATTTT.

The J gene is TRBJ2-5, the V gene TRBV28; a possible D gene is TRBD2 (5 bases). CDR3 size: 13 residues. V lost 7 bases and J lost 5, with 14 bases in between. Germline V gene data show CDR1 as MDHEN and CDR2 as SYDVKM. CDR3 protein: CASTQEVSETQYF. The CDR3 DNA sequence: TGTGCCAGCACCCAGGAGGTCAGCGAGACCCAGTACTTC.

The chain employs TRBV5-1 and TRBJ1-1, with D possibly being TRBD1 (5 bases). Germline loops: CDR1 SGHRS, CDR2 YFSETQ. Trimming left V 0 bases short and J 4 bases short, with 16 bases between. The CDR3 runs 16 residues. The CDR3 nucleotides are TGCGCCAGCAGCTTGGCCCGGGACCGGAGGGGCACTGAAGCTTTCTTT. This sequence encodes CASSLARDRRGTEAFF.

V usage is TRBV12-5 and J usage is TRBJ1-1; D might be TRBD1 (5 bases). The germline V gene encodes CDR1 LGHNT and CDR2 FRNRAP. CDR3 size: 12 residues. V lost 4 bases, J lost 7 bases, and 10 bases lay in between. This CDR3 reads CASGWDFYEAFF. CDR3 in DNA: TGTGCTAGTGGTTGGGACTTTTATGAAGCTTTCTTT. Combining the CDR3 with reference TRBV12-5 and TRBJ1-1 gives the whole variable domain DARVTQTPRHKVTEMGQEVTMRCQPILGHNTVFWYRQTMMQGLELLAYFRNRAPLDDSGMPKDRFSAEMPDATLATLKIQPSEPRDSAVYFCASGWDFYEAFFGQGTRLTVV.

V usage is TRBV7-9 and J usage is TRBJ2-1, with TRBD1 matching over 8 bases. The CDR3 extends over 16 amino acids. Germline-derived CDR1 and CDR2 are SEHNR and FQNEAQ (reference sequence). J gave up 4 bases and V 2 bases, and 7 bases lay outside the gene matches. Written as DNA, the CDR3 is TGTGCCAGCAGCTTATGGCAGGGGGCCTTATACAATGAGCAGTTCTTC. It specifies CASSLWQGALYNEQFF.

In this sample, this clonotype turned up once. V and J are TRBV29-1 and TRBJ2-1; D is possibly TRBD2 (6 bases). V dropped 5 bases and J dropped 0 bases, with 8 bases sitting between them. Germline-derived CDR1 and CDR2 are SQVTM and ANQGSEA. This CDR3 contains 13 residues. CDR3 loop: CSVLGGSYNEQFF. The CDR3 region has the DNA TGCAGCGTTCTGGGGGGCTCCTACAATGAGCAGTTCTTC.

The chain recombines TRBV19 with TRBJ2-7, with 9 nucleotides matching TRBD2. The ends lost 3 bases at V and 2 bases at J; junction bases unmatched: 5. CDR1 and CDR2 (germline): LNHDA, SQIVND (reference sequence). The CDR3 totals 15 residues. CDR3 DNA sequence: TGTGCCAGTAGTATGTTTAGCGGGAGAACCTACGAGCAGTACTTC. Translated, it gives CASSMFSGRTYEQYF.

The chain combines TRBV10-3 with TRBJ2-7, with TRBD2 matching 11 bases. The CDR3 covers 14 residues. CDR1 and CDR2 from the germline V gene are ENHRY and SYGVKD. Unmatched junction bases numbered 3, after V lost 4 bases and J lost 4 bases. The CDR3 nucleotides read TGTGCCATCAGTGGTAGCGGGAGGGCATACGAGCAGTACTTC. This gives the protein CAISGSGRAYEQYF.

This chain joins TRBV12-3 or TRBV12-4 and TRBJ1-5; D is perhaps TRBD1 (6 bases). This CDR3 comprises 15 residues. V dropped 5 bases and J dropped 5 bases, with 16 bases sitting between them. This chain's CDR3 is CASSTVTGWDQPQHF. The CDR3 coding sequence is TGTGCCAGCAGTACCGTGACAGGTTGGGATCAGCCCCAGCATTTT.